The 14 T cell receptor beta chains below all came from one sample that was sequenced in a study of blood T cell repertoires in COVID-19 (dated by TCRdb to 2020 to 2021). The library was obtained by the immunoSEQ multiplex PCR assay. Drawn from immuneACCESS, this table holds only the in-frame rearrangements with V and J called that TCRdb kept. Clones are partly lost; checked studies trace under half to an unresolved V gene and leave the rest unexplained. The sample data list under 250,000 clones, and approximately 90% of these were observed just once. The ten largest clones represent 0.65% to 0.85% of the sample. Sequencing was done on a sample of peripheral blood. All receptors derive from a man aged 35-49 years with acute or convalescent COVID-19.

This clone was detected only a few times. The chain joins TRBV12-3 or TRBV12-4 to TRBJ2-7; possibly TRBD2 for D (5 bases). The length of the CDR3 is 13 residues. V lost 8 bases and J lost 1, with 12 bases in between. CDR3 protein: CASSGIYSYEQYF. Here the CDR3 DNA reads TGTGCCAGCTCGGGGATCTATTCCTACGAGCAGTACTTC.

The chain joins TRBV5-6 to TRBJ1-1; D ambiguous. The CDR3 loop spans 13 amino acids. V was trimmed by 1 base and J by 1 base, leaving 5 bases between them. Germline V gene data show CDR1 as SGHDT and CDR2 as YYEEEE. The DNA for the CDR3 is TGTGCCAGCAGCTTGAGAGGGAACACTGAAGCTTTCTTT. This codes for CASSLRGNTEAFF.

The rearrangement uses TRBV14 and TRBJ1-2; the D is unclear. Germline CDR1 and CDR2: SGHDN and FVKESK. CDR3 length equals 18 residues. Trimming shortened V by 0 bases and J by 7 bases, and 24 bases separated the two germline ends. CDR3 loop: CASSQDGSGRANYGGYTF. The CDR3, as DNA: TGTGCCAGCAGCCAAGATGGGTCCGGGAGGGCTAACTATGGTGGCTACACCTTC. Full variable domain (missing parts from reference TRBV14 and TRBJ1-2): EAGVTQFPSHSVIEKGQTVTLRCDPISGHDNLYWYRRVMGKEIKFLLHFVKESKQDESGMPNNRFLAERTGGTYSTLKVQPAELEDSGVYFCASSQDGSGRANYGGYTFGSGTRLTVV.

The chain couples TRBV4-3 to TRBJ1-4; a possible D gene is TRBD1 (6 bases). There are 17 residues in the CDR3. Trimming removed 0 bases from V and 7 bases from J, with 18 bases in between. Germline V gene lookup returns CDR1 LGHNA and CDR2 YSLEER. The CDR3 loop is CASSQEGVTIRGEKLFF. As DNA, the CDR3 is TGCGCCAGCAGCCAAGAAGGGGTGACTATCAGGGGTGAAAAACTGTTTTTT.

V gene TRBV9 combines with J gene TRBJ2-1, with 12 bases matching TRBD2. Germline V gene sequence: CDR1 SGDLS, CDR2 YYNGEE. V lost 4 bases and J lost 7; bases outside the gene matches: 9. The CDR3 loop spans 16 amino acids. CDR3 bases: TGTGCCAGCAGCCTACGACTAGCGGGGGCCCTGAATGAGCAGTTCTTC. Its translation is CASSLRLAGALNEQFF.

This rearrangement joins TRBV2 to TRBJ2-7; tentative D call: TRBD1 (5 bases). From germline, CDR1 is SNHLY and CDR2 FYNNEI. V lost 4 bases to trimming and J lost 4 bases, with 17 bases between them. The CDR3 runs to 15 residues. Here the CDR3 reads CASSGPDTEEYEQYF. The CDR3 coding sequence is TGTGCCAGCAGTGGCCCGGACACAGAGGAGTACGAGCAGTACTTC. Looking up the rest from reference TRBV2 and TRBJ2-7 gives the full variable domain: EPEVTQTPSHQVTQMGQEVILRCVPISNHLYFYWYRQILGQKVEFLVSFYNNEISEKSEIFDDQFSVERPDGSNFTLKIRSTKLEDSAMYFCASSGPDTEEYEQYFGPGTRLTVT.

This clone occurred once. This chain uses TRBV7-2 with TRBJ2-1, with TRBD2 identical over 11 bases. The CDR3 contains 16 residues. V lost 5 bases to trimming and J lost 0 bases; unmatched junction nucleotides: 3. Per germline, CDR1 SGHTA and CDR2 FQGNSA. CDR3 sequence reads: CASSLSGGGSYNEQFF. Here the CDR3 DNA reads TGTGCCAGCAGCCTTAGCGGGGGGGGCTCCTACAATGAGCAGTTCTTC.

This chain joins TRBV7-6 and TRBJ2-1; 8 nucleotides line up with TRBD2. Trimming removed 5 bases from V and 5 bases from J; junction bases left unmatched: 8. Looked up from germline, CDR1 is SGHVS and CDR2 is FNYEAQ. There are 15 residues in the CDR3. CDR3 protein: CASSLWGTRNNEQFF. In nucleotides, the CDR3 is TGTGCCAGCAGCCTGTGGGGGACTAGGAACAATGAGCAGTTCTTC.

The chain recombines TRBV11-2 with TRBJ2-5; maybe TRBD2 (6 bases). Germline lookup yields CDR1 SGHAT and CDR2 FQNNGV. The CDR3 totals 13 residues. Between the trimmed V and J ends, which lost 2 bases and 5 bases, there was a span of 9 bases. For the CDR3, the DNA is TGTGCCAGCAGCTTAAGGGACTTCGAGACCCAGTACTTC. It yields the protein CASSLRDFETQYF.

J is TRBJ2-2 and V is TRBV27, with TRBD2 as a possible D gene (5 bases). Trimming removed 2 bases from V and 5 bases from J, with 9 bases in between. Germline CDR1 MNHEY, CDR2 SMNVEV (reference sequence). This CDR3 is built from 14 residues. CDR3 sequence: CASSLGLATGELFF. The CDR3 DNA reads TGTGCCAGCAGTTTAGGGCTAGCTACCGGGGAGCTGTTTTTT.

The chain couples TRBV11-2 to TRBJ2-7; TRBD1 matches 8 bases. With V trimmed by 1 base and J by 3 bases, 2 bases remained unmatched. Germline V lookup: CDR1 SGHAT, CDR2 FQNNGV. This CDR3 region has 14 residues. DNA of the CDR3: TGTGCCAGCAGCTTAGGGACAGGGAGCTACGAGCAGTACTTC. Amino acids: CASSLGTGSYEQYF.

This chain connects TRBV6-5 to TRBJ2-1; a weak D match, TRBD1 (5 bases). Per the germline V gene, CDR1 is MNHEY and CDR2 is SVGAGI. This CDR3 spans 15 amino acids. V was trimmed by 5 bases and J by 3 bases, leaving 14 bases between them. The chain's CDR3 is CASSIQVGLYNEQFF. CDR3 DNA sequence: TGTGCCAGCAGTATACAGGTGGGCCTCTACAATGAGCAGTTCTTC.

For the CDR3, the DNA is TGCGCCAGCAGCGGGGCCTGGGTTAGCGGGGGTTCAGATACGCAGTATTTT. It codes for CASSGAWVSGGSDTQYF. The chain couples TRBV5-1 to TRBJ2-3; 9 positions agree with TRBD2. Germline trimming cut 4 bases from V and 4 bases from J; bases unmatched to any gene: 13. The CDR3 runs 17 residues. CDR1 SGHRS and CDR2 YFSETQ come from the germline V gene.

This clone showed up just once. The rearrangement links TRBV11-1 to TRBJ1-1, with 9 bases that match TRBD1. The CDR3 extends over 14 amino acids. Germline V CDR1 and CDR2: SGHAT, FQDESV (reference sequence). The V segment lost 5 bases and the J segment 3 bases; nucleotides outside the gene matches: 4. CDR3 DNA sequence: TGTGCCAGCAGCACGGGACAGGGATACACTGAAGCTTTCTTT. As protein: CASSTGQGYTEAFF.